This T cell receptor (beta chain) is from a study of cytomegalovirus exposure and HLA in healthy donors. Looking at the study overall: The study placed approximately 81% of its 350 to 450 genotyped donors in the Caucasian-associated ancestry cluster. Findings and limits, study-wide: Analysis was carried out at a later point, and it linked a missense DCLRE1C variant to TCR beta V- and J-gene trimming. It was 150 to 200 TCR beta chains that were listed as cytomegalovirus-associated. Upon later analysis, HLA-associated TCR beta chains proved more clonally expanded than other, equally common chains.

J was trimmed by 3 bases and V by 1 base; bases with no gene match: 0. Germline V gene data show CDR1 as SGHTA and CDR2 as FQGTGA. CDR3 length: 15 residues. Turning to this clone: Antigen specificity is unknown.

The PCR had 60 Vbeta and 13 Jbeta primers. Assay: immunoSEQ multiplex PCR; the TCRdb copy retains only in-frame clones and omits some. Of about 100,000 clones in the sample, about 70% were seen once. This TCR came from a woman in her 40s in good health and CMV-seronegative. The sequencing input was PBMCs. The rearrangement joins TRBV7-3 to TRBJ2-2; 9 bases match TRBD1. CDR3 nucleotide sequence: TGTGCCAGCAGCTTAAGACAGGGGGACACCGGGGAGCTGTTTTTT. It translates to CASSLRQGDTGELFF.